Detailed here is one TCR beta chain. This clonotype was detected many times. What antigen it recognizes has not been identified. Base qualities are not at hand, and no much larger clone is one base apart. The data were taken from a study of spatial heterogeneity in lung cancer (dated by TCRdb to between 2018 and 2021). Concerning the study at large: More beta-chain than alpha-chain transcripts were consistently detected, likely reflecting higher beta-chain transcript abundance. TCR alpha and beta repertoires were quantitatively compared across multiple tumor regions, matched nontumor lung and blood in non-small cell lung cancer. In the raw uncorrected reads, each unique combination of TCR and UMI appeared on average more than ten times. Nonsynonymous mutation counts, determined by whole-exome sequencing of tumor tissue, were related to TCR repertoire features. At surgery, both alpha and beta chains were TCR-sequenced in 200 to 250 tumor regions, fewer than 85 matched nontumor lung samples and some 56 PBMC samples. General findings and caveats noted by the study authors: Additional single-cell paired TCR alpha and beta sequencing was considered necessary to confirm, at a functional level, the hypothesis that regional TCRs recognize regional mutations. Ubiquitous expanded tumor TCRs were found in blood more often at tumor resection than at routine follow-up.

The CDR1 and CDR2 encoded by the germline V gene are SGHAT and FQNNGV. V is shortened by 4 bases, J by 2 bases, and the region joining them spans 12 bases. The CDR3 contains 15 residues, cysteine and phenylalanine counted. Just the 45-base CDR3 DNA is kept, in frame starting at base 1. Per the publication, the time point label means: sample taken at primary tumor resection. Without any cell sorting, TCR sequencing was performed on whole RNA extracted either from tumor and nontumor lung tissue or from cryopreserved PBMC samples. Samples were obtained from over 70 patients with early-stage, untreated non-small cell lung cancer from the lung TRACERx cohort. Only patients with enough RNA available from two or more tumor regions were chosen for TCR sequencing. Receptor amplification or capture employed 5' RACE. Sequencing took place on a NextSeq 500. The TCR library protocol attached a unique molecular identifier to each TCR cDNA molecule to allow correction of PCR and sequencing errors. On the authors' methods: TCR identification, UMI-based error correction and CDR3 extraction were all carried out with Decombinator tools. Expanded TCRs were defined as those above a frequency of 2 per 1,000, corresponding to the top 1% of the tumor frequency distribution. Rényi diversity was computed with the R vegan package after subsampling each repertoire 100 times to 5,000 TCRs. CDR3 similarity networks were constructed using string-kernel similarity of amino acid triplets, with links drawn between CDR3s whose pairwise similarity was above 0.82. The public sequencing data were trimmed at Q25 with fastp and processed into clonotypes with MiXCR by TCRdb, which kept only in-frame beta chains. Rows are combined by CDR3 protein, so each entry shows the most common genes and DNA. The V and J calls were determined by TCRdb, not by the authors. In all, the sample holds thousands of distinct CDR3 sequences, and roughly 5.4% of those were seen once. Around 39% of the sample goes to the ten largest clones.

Sequencing used PBMCs, obtained at surgery. Here the chain combines TRBV11-2 and TRBJ1-3; too little of a D gene remains to name it. The sequence came from a male donor with early-stage non-small cell lung cancer. The CDR3 here reads CASSSHNKAGNTIYF. The DNA reads as follows: TGTGCCAGCAGCTCCCATAACAAAGCTGGAAACACCATATATTTT.